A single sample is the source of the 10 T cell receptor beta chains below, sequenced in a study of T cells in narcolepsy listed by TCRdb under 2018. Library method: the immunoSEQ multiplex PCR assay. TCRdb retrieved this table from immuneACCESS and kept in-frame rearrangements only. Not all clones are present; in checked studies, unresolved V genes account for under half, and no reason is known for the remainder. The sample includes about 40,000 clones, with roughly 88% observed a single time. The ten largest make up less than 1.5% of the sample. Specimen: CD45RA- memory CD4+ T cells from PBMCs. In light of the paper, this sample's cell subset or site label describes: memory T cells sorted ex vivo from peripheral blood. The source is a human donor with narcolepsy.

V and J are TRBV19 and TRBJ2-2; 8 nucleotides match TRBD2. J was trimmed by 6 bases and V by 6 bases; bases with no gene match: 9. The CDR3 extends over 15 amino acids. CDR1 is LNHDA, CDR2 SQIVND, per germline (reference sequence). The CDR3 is CASSESGTRSGELFF. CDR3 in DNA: TGTGCCAGTAGCGAATCCGGGACTAGATCCGGGGAGCTGTTTTTT.

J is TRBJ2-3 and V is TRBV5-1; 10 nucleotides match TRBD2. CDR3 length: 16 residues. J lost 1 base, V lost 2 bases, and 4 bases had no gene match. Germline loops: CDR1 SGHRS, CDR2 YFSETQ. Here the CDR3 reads CASSLIAGGGTDTQYF. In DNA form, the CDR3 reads TGCGCCAGCAGCTTAATAGCGGGAGGCGGCACAGATACGCAGTATTTT.

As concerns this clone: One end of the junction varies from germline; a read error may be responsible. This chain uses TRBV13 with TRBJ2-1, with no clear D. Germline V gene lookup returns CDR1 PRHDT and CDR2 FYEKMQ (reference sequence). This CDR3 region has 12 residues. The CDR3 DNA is TGTGCCAACAGCTTAGGGCTAGATGAGCAGTTCTTC. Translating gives CANSLGLDEQFF. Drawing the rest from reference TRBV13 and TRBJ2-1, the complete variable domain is AAGVIQSPRHLIKEKRETATLKCYPIPRHDTVYWYQQGPGQDPQFLISFYEKMQSDKGSIPDRFSAQQFSDYHSELNMSSLELGDSALYFCANSLGLDEQFFGPGTRLTVL.

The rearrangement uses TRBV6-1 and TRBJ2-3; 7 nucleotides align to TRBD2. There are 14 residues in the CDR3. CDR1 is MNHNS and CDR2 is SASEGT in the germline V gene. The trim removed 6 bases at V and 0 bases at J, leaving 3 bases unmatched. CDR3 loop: CASRSGVSTDTQYF. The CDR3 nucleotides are TGTGCCAGCAGGAGCGGGGTGAGCACAGATACGCAGTATTTT.

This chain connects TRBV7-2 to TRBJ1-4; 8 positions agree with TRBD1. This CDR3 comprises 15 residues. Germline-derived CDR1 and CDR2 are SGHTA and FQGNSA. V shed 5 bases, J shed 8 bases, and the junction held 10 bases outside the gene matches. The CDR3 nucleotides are TGTGCCAGCAGCCTCCGACAGGGGATGGGGGAAAAACTGTTTTTT. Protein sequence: CASSLRQGMGEKLFF. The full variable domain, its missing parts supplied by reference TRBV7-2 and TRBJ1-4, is GAGVSQSPSNKVTEKGKDVELRCDPISGHTALYWYRQSLGQGLEFLIYFQGNSAPDKSGLPSDRFSAERTGGSVSTLTIQRTQQEDSAVYLCASSLRQGMGEKLFFGSGTQLSVL.

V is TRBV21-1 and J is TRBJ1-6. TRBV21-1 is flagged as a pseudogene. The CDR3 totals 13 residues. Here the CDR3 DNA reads TGTGCCAGCAGCAAAAGGGCTTATTCACCCCTCCACTTT. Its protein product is CASSKRAYSPLHF.

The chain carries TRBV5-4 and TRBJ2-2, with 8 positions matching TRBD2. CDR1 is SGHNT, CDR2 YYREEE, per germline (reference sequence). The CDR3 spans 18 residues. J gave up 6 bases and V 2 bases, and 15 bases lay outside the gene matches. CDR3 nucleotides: TGTGCCAGCAGCTTAGCTCATCTAGCGGGTGGGGTACCCGGGGAGCTGTTTTTT. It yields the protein CASSLAHLAGGVPGELFF.

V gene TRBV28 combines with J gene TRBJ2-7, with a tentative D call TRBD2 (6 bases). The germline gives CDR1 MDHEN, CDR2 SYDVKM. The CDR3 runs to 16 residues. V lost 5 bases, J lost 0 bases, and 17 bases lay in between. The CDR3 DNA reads TGTGCCAGCAGTCAGGGACTCCCCAGGAGCTCCTACGAGCAGTACTTC. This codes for CASSQGLPRSSYEQYF.

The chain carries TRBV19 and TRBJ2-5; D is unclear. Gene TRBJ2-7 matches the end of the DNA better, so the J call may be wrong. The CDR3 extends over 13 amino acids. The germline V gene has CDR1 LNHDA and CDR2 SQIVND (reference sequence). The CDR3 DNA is TGTGCCAGTAGTATAGATCTATGGGTCGAGCAGTACTTC. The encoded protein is CASSIDLWVEQYF.

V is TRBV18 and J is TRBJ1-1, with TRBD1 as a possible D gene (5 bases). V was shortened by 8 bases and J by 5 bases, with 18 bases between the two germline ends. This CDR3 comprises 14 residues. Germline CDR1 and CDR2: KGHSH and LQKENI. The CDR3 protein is CASTQGNEGTEAFF. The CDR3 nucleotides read TGTGCCAGCACGCAGGGAAATGAAGGAACTGAAGCTTTCTTT.